A single sample gave rise to the 3 T cell receptor beta chains below, sequenced in a study of persistence of HIV-infected CD4 T cells. The libraries were made with immunoSEQ version 4 in survey mode. Produced via immunoSEQ multiplex PCR; TCRdb's table is partial and in-frame only. Among approximately 30,000 clones listed, 82% were seen once. These receptors have no identified antigens. The stimulus was lysate of CMV-infected fibroblasts, around 11 ug/mL. CD40L-negative CD69-negative CD45RO-high memory CD4+ T cells were sorted as populations depleted of antigen-responding cells. The sequencing here drew on CD4+ T cells sorted from PBMCs after approximately 20-hour stimulation, taken from a patient who received antiretroviral therapy. These receptors were collected from an adult man with HIV who was CMV-seropositive.

The CDR3 sequence is CASRRTGLNSPLHF. CDR3 nucleotides: TGTGCCAGCAGACGGACAGGGTTGAATTCACCCCTCCACTTT. The chain carries TRBV7-9 and TRBJ1-6, with 8 positions matching TRBD1. This CDR3 contains 14 residues. The J segment lost 7 bases and the V segment lost 6 bases, leaving 5 bases of the junction unmatched. Looked up from germline, CDR1 is SEHNR and CDR2 is FQNEAQ (reference sequence).

V and J are TRBV23-1 and TRBJ2-7, with D perhaps TRBD1 (5 bases). TRBV23-1 belongs to the ORF category, with a function that is uncertain. The length of the CDR3 is 15 residues. Between the trimmed V and J ends, which lost 4 bases and 7 bases, there was a span of 20 bases. CDR3 bases: TGCGCCAGCAGTCCCCGACAGTCCAGAAGTTGGGAGCAGTACTTC. Its translation is CASSPRQSRSWEQYF.

This chain joins TRBV7-2 and TRBJ2-2, with TRBD1 matching over 8 bases. Germline lookup yields CDR1 SGHTA and CDR2 FQGNSA. V shed 1 base, J shed 6 bases, and the junction held 4 bases outside the gene matches. This CDR3 has 15 amino acids. The CDR3, as DNA: TGTGCCAGCAGCTTAGATCAGGGGGCCGCCGGGGAGCTGTTTTTT. Its translation: CASSLDQGAAGELFF.